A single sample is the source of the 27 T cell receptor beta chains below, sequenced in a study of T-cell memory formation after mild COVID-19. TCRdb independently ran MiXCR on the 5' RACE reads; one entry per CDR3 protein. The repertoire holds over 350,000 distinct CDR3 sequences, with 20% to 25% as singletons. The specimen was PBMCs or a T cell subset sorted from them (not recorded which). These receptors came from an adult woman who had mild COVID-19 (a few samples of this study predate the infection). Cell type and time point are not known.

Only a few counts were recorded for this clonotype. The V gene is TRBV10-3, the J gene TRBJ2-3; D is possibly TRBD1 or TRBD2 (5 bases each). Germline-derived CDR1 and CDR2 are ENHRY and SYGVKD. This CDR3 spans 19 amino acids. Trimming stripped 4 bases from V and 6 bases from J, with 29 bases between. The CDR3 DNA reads TGTGCCATCAGTGGCCCCTCAATCTGGGGGTCCAAAATCGGGGATACGCAGTATTTT. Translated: CAISGPSIWGSKIGDTQYF.

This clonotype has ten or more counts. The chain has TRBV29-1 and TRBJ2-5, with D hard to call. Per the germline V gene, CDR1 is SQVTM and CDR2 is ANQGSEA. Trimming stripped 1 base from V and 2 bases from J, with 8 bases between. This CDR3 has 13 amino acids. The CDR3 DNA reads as TGCAGCGTTGAAGGAGGCAGACAAGAGACCCAGTACTTC. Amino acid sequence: CSVEGGRQETQYF.

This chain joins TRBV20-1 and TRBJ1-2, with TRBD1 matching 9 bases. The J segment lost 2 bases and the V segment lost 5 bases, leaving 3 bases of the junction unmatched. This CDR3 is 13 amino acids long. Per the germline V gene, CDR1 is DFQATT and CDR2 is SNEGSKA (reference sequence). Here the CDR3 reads CSARDRENYGYTF. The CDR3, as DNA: TGCAGTGCTCGGGACAGGGAAAACTATGGCTACACCTTC.

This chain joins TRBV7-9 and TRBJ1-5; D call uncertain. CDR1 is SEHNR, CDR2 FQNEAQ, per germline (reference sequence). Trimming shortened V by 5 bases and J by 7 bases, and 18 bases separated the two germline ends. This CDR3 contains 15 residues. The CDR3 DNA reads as TGTGCCAGCAGCCCAGCGGGCAGGTATCAACAGCCCCAGCATTTT. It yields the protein CASSPAGRYQQPQHF.

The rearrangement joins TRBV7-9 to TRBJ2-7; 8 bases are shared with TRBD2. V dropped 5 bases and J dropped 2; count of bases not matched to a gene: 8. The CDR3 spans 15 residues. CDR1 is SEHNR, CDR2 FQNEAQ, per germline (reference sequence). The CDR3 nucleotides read TGTGCCAGCAGCCCCGTCGTCGGGGGGGCCTACGAGCAGTACTTC. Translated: CASSPVVGGAYEQYF.

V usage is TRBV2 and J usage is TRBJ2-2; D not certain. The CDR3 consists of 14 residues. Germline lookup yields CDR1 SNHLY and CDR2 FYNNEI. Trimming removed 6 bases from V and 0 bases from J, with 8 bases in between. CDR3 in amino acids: CASRKGSNTGELFF. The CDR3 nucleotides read TGTGCCAGCAGAAAAGGGTCGAACACCGGGGAGCTGTTTTTT.

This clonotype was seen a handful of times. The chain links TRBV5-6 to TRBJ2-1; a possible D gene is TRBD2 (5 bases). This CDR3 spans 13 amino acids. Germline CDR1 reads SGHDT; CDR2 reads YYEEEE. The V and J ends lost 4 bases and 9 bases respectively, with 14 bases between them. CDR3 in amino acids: CASSPRPSPEQFF. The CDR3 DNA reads TGTGCCAGCAGCCCGAGGCCTAGCCCTGAGCAGTTCTTC.

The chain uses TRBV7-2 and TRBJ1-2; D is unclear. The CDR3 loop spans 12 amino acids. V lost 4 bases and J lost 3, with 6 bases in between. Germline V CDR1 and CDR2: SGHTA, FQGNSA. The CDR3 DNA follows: TGTGCCAGCAGCTCGACCTACTATGGCTACACCTTC. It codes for CASSSTYYGYTF.

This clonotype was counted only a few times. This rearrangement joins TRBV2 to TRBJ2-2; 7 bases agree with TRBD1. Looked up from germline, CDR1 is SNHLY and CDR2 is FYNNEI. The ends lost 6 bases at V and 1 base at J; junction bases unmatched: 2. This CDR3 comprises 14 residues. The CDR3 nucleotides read TGTGCCAGCAGGGACAGGAGGAACACCGGGGAGCTGTTTTTT. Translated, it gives CASRDRRNTGELFF.

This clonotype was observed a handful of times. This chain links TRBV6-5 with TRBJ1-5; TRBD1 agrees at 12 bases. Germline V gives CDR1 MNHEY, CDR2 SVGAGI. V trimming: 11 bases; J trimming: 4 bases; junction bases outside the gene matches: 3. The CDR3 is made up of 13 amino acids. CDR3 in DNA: TGTGCCGTGGGACAGGGGGCTAATCAGCCCCAGCATTTT. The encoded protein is CAVGQGANQPQHF.

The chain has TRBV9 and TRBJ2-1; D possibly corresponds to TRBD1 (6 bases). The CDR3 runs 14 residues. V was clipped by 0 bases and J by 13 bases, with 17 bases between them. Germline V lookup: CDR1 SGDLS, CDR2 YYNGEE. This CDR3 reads CASSVEGRGNIQFF. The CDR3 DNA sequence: TGTGCCAGCAGCGTAGAGGGCAGGGGCAACATACAGTTCTTC.

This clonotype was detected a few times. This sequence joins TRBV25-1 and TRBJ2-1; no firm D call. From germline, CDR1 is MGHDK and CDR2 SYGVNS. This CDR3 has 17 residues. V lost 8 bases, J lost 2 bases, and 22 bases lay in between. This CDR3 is CASATSPLTAPYNEQFF. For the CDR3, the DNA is TGTGCCAGCGCTACTTCGCCCCTGACCGCCCCCTACAATGAGCAGTTCTTC.

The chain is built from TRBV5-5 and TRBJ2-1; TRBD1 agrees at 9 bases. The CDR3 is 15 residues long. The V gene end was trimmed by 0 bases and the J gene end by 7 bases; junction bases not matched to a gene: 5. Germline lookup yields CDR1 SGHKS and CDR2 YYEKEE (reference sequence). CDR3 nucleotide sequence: TGTGCCAGCAGCTTGGACAGGGGGCCAAGAAATGAGCAGTTCTTC. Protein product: CASSLDRGPRNEQFF.

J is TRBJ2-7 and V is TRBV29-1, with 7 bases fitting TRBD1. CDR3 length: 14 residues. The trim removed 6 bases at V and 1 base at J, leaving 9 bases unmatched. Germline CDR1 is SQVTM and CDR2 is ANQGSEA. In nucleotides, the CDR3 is TGCAGCGTGGGCGACAGGGTCGGGTCCTACGAGCAGTACTTC. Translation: CSVGDRVGSYEQYF.

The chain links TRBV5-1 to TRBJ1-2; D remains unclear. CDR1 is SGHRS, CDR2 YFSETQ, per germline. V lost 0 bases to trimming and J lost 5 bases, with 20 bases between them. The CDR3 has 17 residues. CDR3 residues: CASSLDWVGGEGYGYTF. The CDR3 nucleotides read TGCGCCAGCAGCTTGGACTGGGTCGGCGGAGAAGGGTATGGCTACACCTTC.

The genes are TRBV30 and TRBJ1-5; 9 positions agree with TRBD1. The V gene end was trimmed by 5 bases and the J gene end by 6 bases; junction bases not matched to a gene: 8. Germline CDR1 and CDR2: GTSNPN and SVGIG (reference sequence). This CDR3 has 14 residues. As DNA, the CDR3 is TGTGCCTGGGGAAGGGGACAGGGCAGTCAGCCCCAGCATTTT. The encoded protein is CAWGRGQGSQPQHF.

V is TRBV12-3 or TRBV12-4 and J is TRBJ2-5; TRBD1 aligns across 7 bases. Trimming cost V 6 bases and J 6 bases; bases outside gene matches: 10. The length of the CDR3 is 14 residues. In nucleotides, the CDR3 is TGTGCCAGCAGCTCAAACAGGGGTCAGCAGACCCAGTACTTC. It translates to CASSSNRGQQTQYF.

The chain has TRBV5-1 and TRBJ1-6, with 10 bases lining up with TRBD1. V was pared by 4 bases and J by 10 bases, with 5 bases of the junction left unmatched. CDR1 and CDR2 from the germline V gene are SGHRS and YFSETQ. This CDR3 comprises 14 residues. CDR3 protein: CASSAGQGESPLHF. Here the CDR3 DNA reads TGCGCCAGCAGCGCAGGACAGGGGGAATCACCCCTCCACTTT.

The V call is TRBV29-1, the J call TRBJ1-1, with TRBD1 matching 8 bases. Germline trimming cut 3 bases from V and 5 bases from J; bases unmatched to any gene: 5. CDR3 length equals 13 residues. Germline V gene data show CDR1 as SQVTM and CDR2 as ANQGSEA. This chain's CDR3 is CSVETGARTEAFF. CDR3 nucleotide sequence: TGCAGCGTTGAGACAGGGGCTCGGACTGAAGCTTTCTTT.

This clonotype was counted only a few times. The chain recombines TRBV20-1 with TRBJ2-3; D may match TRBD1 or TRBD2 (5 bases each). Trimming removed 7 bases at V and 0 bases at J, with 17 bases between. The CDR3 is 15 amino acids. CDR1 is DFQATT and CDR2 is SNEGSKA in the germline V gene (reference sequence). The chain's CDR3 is CSGSKGTASTDTQYF. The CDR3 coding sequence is TGCAGTGGCTCGAAAGGGACGGCGAGCACAGATACGCAGTATTTT.

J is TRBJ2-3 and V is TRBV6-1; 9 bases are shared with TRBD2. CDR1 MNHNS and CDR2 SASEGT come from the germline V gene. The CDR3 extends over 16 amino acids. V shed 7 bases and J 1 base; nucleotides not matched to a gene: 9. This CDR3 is CASNLGLARGTDTQYF. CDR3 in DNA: TGTGCCAGCAACCTCGGACTAGCGCGTGGCACAGATACGCAGTATTTT.

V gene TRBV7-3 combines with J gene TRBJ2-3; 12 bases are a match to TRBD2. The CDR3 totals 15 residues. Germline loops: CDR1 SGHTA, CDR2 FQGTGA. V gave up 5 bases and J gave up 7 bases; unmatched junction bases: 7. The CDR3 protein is CASSPTSGRWNTQYF. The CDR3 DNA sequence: TGTGCCAGCAGCCCGACTAGCGGGAGATGGAATACGCAGTATTTT.

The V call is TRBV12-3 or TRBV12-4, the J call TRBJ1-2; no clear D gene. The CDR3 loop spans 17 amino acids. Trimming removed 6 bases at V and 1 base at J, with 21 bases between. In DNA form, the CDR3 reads TGTGCCAGCAGCCTTAACGGGCAAACAGAAATTAACTATGGCTACACCTTC. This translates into CASSLNGQTEINYGYTF.

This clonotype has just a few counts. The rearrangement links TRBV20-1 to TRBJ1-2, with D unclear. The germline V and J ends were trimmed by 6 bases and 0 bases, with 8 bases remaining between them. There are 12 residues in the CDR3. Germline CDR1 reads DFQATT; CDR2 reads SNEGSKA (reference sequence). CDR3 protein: CSAPTPNYGYTF. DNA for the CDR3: TGCAGTGCACCGACACCTAACTATGGCTACACCTTC.

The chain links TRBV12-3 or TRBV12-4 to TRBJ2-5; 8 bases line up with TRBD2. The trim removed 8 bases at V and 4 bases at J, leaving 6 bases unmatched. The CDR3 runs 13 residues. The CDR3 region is CASLSGGRETQYF. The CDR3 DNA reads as TGTGCCAGCCTGAGCGGGGGACGAGAGACCCAGTACTTC.

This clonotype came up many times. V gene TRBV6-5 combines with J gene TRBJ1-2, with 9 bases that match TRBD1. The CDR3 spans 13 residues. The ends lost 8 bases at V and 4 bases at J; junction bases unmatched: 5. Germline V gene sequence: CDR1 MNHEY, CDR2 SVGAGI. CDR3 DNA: TGTGCCAGCTCACCGGACAGGGGCTATGGCTACACCTTC. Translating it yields CASSPDRGYGYTF.

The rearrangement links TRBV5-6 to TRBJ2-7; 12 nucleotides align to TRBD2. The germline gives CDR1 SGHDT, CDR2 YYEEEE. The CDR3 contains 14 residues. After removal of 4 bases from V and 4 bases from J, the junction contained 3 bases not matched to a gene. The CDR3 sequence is CASSRLAGVYEQYF. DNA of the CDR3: TGTGCCAGCAGCCGACTAGCGGGGGTGTACGAGCAGTACTTC.